The 9 T cell receptor beta chains presented below share a single source sample, sequenced in a study of blood T cells in healthy people across ages. A J-beta primer mix and a sample-barcoded 5' primer were used in a second PCR of about 7 to 12 cycles. TCRdb reprocessed the 5' RACE reads with MiXCR, giving one entry per CDR3 protein. The sample has about a million distinct CDR3 sequences; roughly two fifths are singletons. The sequenced sample was blood. These receptors were taken from a man younger than 35 in good health.

The chain couples TRBV7-8 to TRBJ1-2, with D maybe TRBD1 (5 bases). The length of the CDR3 is 13 residues. V was trimmed by 2 bases and J by 6 bases, leaving 10 bases between them. The germline CDR1 and CDR2 sequences are SGHVS and FQNEAQ. CDR3 residues: CASSLSAGNGYTF. The CDR3 DNA reads TGTGCCAGCAGCTTAAGTGCAGGGAATGGCTACACCTTC.

This clonotype showed up just a few times. The CDR3 region has the DNA TGTGCCATCAGGACAGGACAGCAAGAGACCCAGTACTTC. Amino acid sequence: CAIRTGQQETQYF. The chain joins TRBV10-3 to TRBJ2-5, with D perhaps TRBD1 (6 bases). CDR3 length: 13 amino acids. Trimming cost V 6 bases and J 2 bases, with 10 bases left between them. Per germline, CDR1 ENHRY and CDR2 SYGVKD.

In this sample, this clonotype turned up a few times. V usage is TRBV7-9 and J usage is TRBJ2-7; D is perhaps TRBD1 (5 bases). The CDR3 contains 13 residues. V was shortened by 6 bases and J by 4 bases, with 13 bases between the two germline ends. Germline V gene lookup returns CDR1 SEHNR and CDR2 FQNEAQ (reference sequence). CDR3 amino acids: CASSSQTDYEQYF. Written as DNA, the CDR3 is TGTGCCAGCAGTTCCCAGACAGATTACGAGCAGTACTTC.

This clonotype has ten or more counts. The V call is TRBV7-8, the J call TRBJ1-1; perhaps TRBD1 as D (5 bases). The V and J ends lost 5 bases and 0 bases respectively, with 10 bases between them. There are 14 residues in the CDR3. The germline gives CDR1 SGHVS, CDR2 FQNEAQ. In DNA form, the CDR3 reads TGTGCCAGCAGCCCGACAGCCCTGAACACTGAAGCTTTCTTT. As protein: CASSPTALNTEAFF.

This clonotype was observed a few times. V usage is TRBV29-1 and J usage is TRBJ2-5; D is ambiguous. V gave up 1 base and J gave up 4 bases, with 10 bases separating them. The germline V gene encodes CDR1 SQVTM and CDR2 ANQGSEA. This CDR3 is 13 amino acids long. The CDR3, as DNA: TGCAGCGTTGAAGGGGGAACCGGAGAGACCCAGTACTTC. Protein: CSVEGGTGETQYF.

This clonotype was detected ten times or more. The chain combines TRBV7-2 with TRBJ2-1; D is undetermined. The J call may not be correct, given that the DNA end is closer to TRBJ2-7. This CDR3 has 15 amino acids. Germline CDR1 is SGHTA and CDR2 is FQGNSA. The CDR3 loop reads CASSLYSSSYNEQYF. CDR3 nucleotides: TGTGCCAGCAGCTTATACAGTAGCTCCTACAATGAGCAGTACTTC.

This clonotype was detected once. The CDR3 nucleotides read TGCAGCGTTGAGGGGGACAATCCCTACGAGCAGTACTTC. Encoded protein: CSVEGDNPYEQYF. This chain joins TRBV29-1 and TRBJ2-7, with TRBD1 as a possible D gene (6 bases). Deletions cut 3 bases from V and 2 bases from J, with 11 bases between. From germline, CDR1 is SQVTM and CDR2 ANQGSEA. The length of the CDR3 is 13 residues.

The V call is TRBV20-1, the J call TRBJ1-1, with D perhaps matching TRBD1 (5 bases). V dropped 1 base and J dropped 8 bases, with 14 bases sitting between them. The CDR3 is 13 amino acids. Germline lookup yields CDR1 DFQATT and CDR2 SNEGSKA (reference sequence). The CDR3 sequence is CSARVDRGAEAFF. The CDR3 DNA sequence: TGCAGTGCTAGAGTAGACAGAGGTGCGGAAGCTTTCTTT.

The DNA of the CDR3 is TGCAGTGCTAGCCGGGACAGGGGAAAATTGAGTAATGAGCAGTTCTTC. Translated: CSASRDRGKLSNEQFF. The genes are TRBV20-1 and TRBJ2-1; TRBD1 matches 10 bases. This CDR3 is 16 amino acids long. V lost 3 bases, J lost 7 bases, and 12 bases stayed unmatched. Germline V gene lookup returns CDR1 DFQATT and CDR2 SNEGSKA (reference sequence).